A single sample is the source of the 30 T cell receptor beta chains below, sequenced in a study of OX40 agonist ivuxolimab in advanced cancers. The assay was immunoSEQ multiplex PCR, and TCRdb's table has in-frame clones only and misses some. The profile covers roughly 28,000 clones, with roughly 87% appearing a single time and approximately 16% taken by the ten largest. The material was CD4+ or CD8+ T cells sorted from blood, obtained in a trial of the OX40 agonist ivuxolimab. These receptors were taken from an adult with an advanced solid tumor such as melanoma, head and neck, liver or kidney cancer.

This clone has more than one count but fewer than ten. The V gene is TRBV6-6, the J gene TRBJ1-5, with 9 bases fitting TRBD1. V was pared by 2 bases and J by 12 bases, with 5 bases of the junction left unmatched. Germline V gene sequence: CDR1 MNHNY, CDR2 SVGAGI (reference sequence). The CDR3 spans 13 residues. The CDR3: CASSYPTGGDQHF. DNA of the CDR3: TGTGCCAGCAGTTACCCGACAGGGGGGGACCAGCATTTT.

This chain connects TRBV28 to TRBJ2-5; D is ambiguous. The length of the CDR3 is 16 residues. Germline V gene data show CDR1 as MDHEN and CDR2 as SYDVKM. V lost 3 bases to trimming and J lost 0 bases, with 14 bases between them. The CDR3 bases are TGTGCCAGCAGTTTTACTACGACCGCGTACCAAGAGACCCAGTACTTC. It translates to CASSFTTTAYQETQYF.

The chain carries TRBV28 and TRBJ2-1, with TRBD2 matching over 14 bases. This CDR3 has 18 amino acids. The trim removed 2 bases at V and 8 bases at J, leaving 11 bases unmatched. Germline V lookup: CDR1 MDHEN, CDR2 SYDVKM. The CDR3 DNA reads TGTGCCAGCAGTTTAGAGGGGACAGGACTAGCGGGAGGCTATGAGCAGTTCTTC. Amino acids: CASSLEGTGLAGGYEQFF.

This clone showed up just once. This sequence joins TRBV9 and TRBJ2-7, with D hard to call. Trimming took off 6 bases at V and 6 bases at J, with 13 bases between the two ends. The CDR3 is 12 amino acids. Germline loops: CDR1 SGDLS, CDR2 YYNGEE. For the CDR3, the DNA is TGTGCCAGCACCCCCTACCGTCGCGAGCAGTACTTC. This translates into CASTPYRREQYF.

The rearrangement links TRBV9 to TRBJ2-1; 7 nucleotides match TRBD2. This CDR3 has 12 residues. The V gene end was trimmed by 4 bases and the J gene end by 12 bases; junction bases not matched to a gene: 7. The germline gives CDR1 SGDLS, CDR2 YYNGEE. CDR3 loop: CASSLSGKGQFF. CDR3 nucleotides: TGTGCCAGCAGCCTGAGCGGGAAAGGGCAGTTCTTC. Filled out from reference TRBV9 and TRBJ2-1, the complete variable domain reads DSGVTQTPKHLITATGQRVTLRCSPRSGDLSVYWYQQSLDQGLQFLIQYYNGEERAKGNILERFSAQQFPDLHSELNLSSLELGDSALYFCASSLSGKGQFFGPGTRLTVL.

The chain joins TRBV7-9 to TRBJ1-3; possible D gene TRBD1, 6 bases. The CDR3 has 17 amino acids. V was trimmed by 0 bases and J by 0 bases, leaving 12 bases between them. The germline V gene has CDR1 SEHNR and CDR2 FQNEAQ (reference sequence). CDR3 DNA sequence: TGTGCCAGCAGCTTAGCGGACAGCTCCTTCTCTGGAAACACCATATATTTT. Translation gives CASSLADSSFSGNTIYF.

The CDR3 sequence: CASSLGLGESTSYEQYF. The CDR3 nucleotides are TGTGCCAGCAGCTTAGGACTTGGAGAGAGTACATCCTACGAGCAGTACTTC. V usage is TRBV7-9 and J usage is TRBJ2-7; D not resolved. The CDR3 length is 17 residues. The germline CDR1 and CDR2 sequences are SEHNR and FQNEAQ (reference sequence). Trimming took 1 base from V and 1 from J, leaving 17 bases between them.

The chain couples TRBV5-6 to TRBJ1-5, with D maybe TRBD1 (5 bases). This CDR3 has 14 residues. From germline, CDR1 is SGHDT and CDR2 YYEEEE. Trimming stripped 0 bases from V and 4 bases from J, with 8 bases between. CDR3 in DNA: TGTGCCAGCAGCTTGGGGGGCGTGAATCAGCCCCAGCATTTT. Residues: CASSLGGVNQPQHF.

This chain connects TRBV14 to TRBJ1-1, with D possibly being TRBD1 (5 bases). The V end lost 0 bases, the J end lost 4 bases, and 12 bases lay between the germline ends. Per germline, CDR1 SGHDN and CDR2 FVKESK. The CDR3 is 15 amino acids. Here the CDR3 DNA reads TGTGCCAGCAGCCAAGATAGCAGTGGGGGCACTGAAGCTTTCTTT. It is translated as CASSQDSSGGTEAFF.

DNA of the CDR3: TGTGCCAGCTCCTCTGAGGCCGGGGAGCTGTTTTTT. Its translation: CASSSEAGELFF. The gene calls are TRBV28 and TRBJ2-2; D is unresolved. Trimming took off 8 bases at V and 6 bases at J, with 10 bases between the two ends. The CDR3 contains 12 residues. In germline, CDR1 is MDHEN, CDR2 SYDVKM.

The chain recombines TRBV28 with TRBJ2-7; the D is unclear. The CDR3 length is 13 residues. The V gene's germline CDR1 is MDHEN and CDR2 SYDVKM. Trimming left V 3 bases short and J 3 bases short, with 9 bases between. CDR3 residues: CASSFGASYEQYF. The CDR3 region has the DNA TGTGCCAGCAGTTTTGGCGCAAGCTACGAGCAGTACTTC.

Only one count was recorded for this clone. The chain links TRBV19 to TRBJ2-5; D not certain. The J call may be incorrect, as the DNA end agrees better with TRBJ2-7. Germline CDR1 reads LNHDA; CDR2 reads SQIVND (reference sequence). This CDR3 region has 12 residues. CDR3 nucleotide sequence: TGTGCCAGTAGTAAAACAGAGACCGAGCAGTACTTC. It yields the protein CASSKTETEQYF.

The rearrangement links TRBV7-9 to TRBJ2-1; D unclear. The V and J ends lost 5 bases and 4 bases respectively, with 9 bases between them. The CDR3 contains 13 residues. In germline, CDR1 is SEHNR, CDR2 FQNEAQ (reference sequence). CDR3 loop: CASSPDGYNEQFF. In DNA form, the CDR3 reads TGTGCCAGCAGCCCGGACGGTTACAATGAGCAGTTCTTC.

This chain connects TRBV6-5 to TRBJ2-7; D ambiguous. Germline V gene data show CDR1 as MNHEY and CDR2 as SVGAGI. V was clipped by 5 bases and J by 2 bases, with 10 bases between them. The CDR3 is 13 residues long. The CDR3 region has the DNA TGTGCCAGCAGTAGCACCAGCCCCTACGAGCAGTACTTC. Its protein product is CASSSTSPYEQYF.

J is TRBJ2-2 and V is TRBV5-3; 12 bases line up with TRBD2. TRBV5-3 is placed among ORFs of uncertain function. The V gene end was trimmed by 4 bases and the J gene end by 4 bases; junction bases not matched to a gene: 20. The CDR3 is 21 amino acids. For the CDR3, the DNA is TGTGCCAGAAGCCCGCGAGTGGTGGGGCTAGCGGGAGGGCCGGGCACCGGGGAGCTGTTTTTT. Its translation: CARSPRVVGLAGGPGTGELFF.

This chain uses TRBV27 with TRBJ2-2; D remains ambiguous. CDR1 MNHEY and CDR2 SMNVEV come from the germline V gene (reference sequence). V lost 6 bases and J 7 bases, leaving 15 bases between the germline ends. The CDR3 totals 14 residues. The CDR3 region is CASRIFSGYGELFF. The CDR3 DNA is TGTGCCAGCAGGATCTTCAGTGGGTACGGGGAGCTGTTTTTT.

This chain uses TRBV6-5 with TRBJ2-7; no reliable D call. Between the trimmed V and J ends, which lost 2 bases and 2 bases, there was a span of 10 bases. The CDR3 length is 14 residues. The V gene's germline CDR1 is MNHEY and CDR2 SVGAGI. As DNA, the CDR3 is TGTGCCAGCAGTTACGCCTCCTCTACCTACGAGCAGTACTTC. This codes for CASSYASSTYEQYF.

The chain couples TRBV9 to TRBJ2-1, with D maybe TRBD2 (6 bases). With 4 bases removed from V and 4 bases from J, the gap between germline ends came to 12 bases. The CDR3 is 14 amino acids. In germline, CDR1 is SGDLS, CDR2 YYNGEE. The CDR3 DNA reads as TGTGCCAGCAGCAACACCGGGAGATACAATGAGCAGTTCTTC. Translation gives CASSNTGRYNEQFF.

This clone was seen once. The chain carries TRBV7-8 and TRBJ2-1; TRBD2 matches at 12 bases. The germline CDR1 and CDR2 sequences are SGHVS and FQNEAQ. The CDR3 is made up of 16 amino acids. V was pared by 8 bases and J by 9 bases, with 14 bases of the junction left unmatched. The CDR3 here is CASWLWDTSGRIEQFF. As DNA, the CDR3 is TGTGCCAGCTGGTTGTGGGATACTAGCGGGAGGATTGAGCAGTTCTTC.

The V gene is TRBV13, the J gene TRBJ1-2, with D unclear. The CDR3 length is 14 residues. Germline V gene data show CDR1 as PRHDT and CDR2 as FYEKMQ (reference sequence). Deletions cut 1 base from V and 6 bases from J, with 12 bases between. DNA for the CDR3: TGTGCCAGCAGCTTAGTTCTGGGAGACGATGGCTACACCTTC. Its protein is CASSLVLGDDGYTF.

The chain joins TRBV7-8 to TRBJ2-7; 7 bases agree with TRBD2. The V segment lost 5 bases and the J segment 1 base; nucleotides outside the gene matches: 5. CDR1 and CDR2 from the germline V gene are SGHVS and FQNEAQ. The CDR3 has 14 amino acids. For the CDR3, the DNA is TGTGCCAGCAGCCCCGGGACTAATTCCTACGAGCAGTACTTC. Protein product: CASSPGTNSYEQYF. Together with reference TRBV7-8 and TRBJ2-7, the CDR3 gives the full variable domain: GAGVSQSPRYKVAKRGQDVALRCDPISGHVSLFWYQQALGQGPEFLTYFQNEAQLDKSGLPSDRFFAERPEGSVSTLKIQRTQQEDSAVYLCASSPGTNSYEQYFGPGTRLTVT.

The V and J genes are TRBV2 and TRBJ2-1, with 11 bases fitting TRBD2. Germline-derived CDR1 and CDR2 are SNHLY and FYNNEI. The CDR3 runs 16 residues. Trimming took 3 bases from V and 4 from J; bases not matched to a gene: 5. The CDR3 region has the DNA TGTGCCAGCAGTGACCCAGGGACTAGCGGATACAATGAGCAGTTCTTC. Its translation is CASSDPGTSGYNEQFF.

The CDR3 bases are TGTGCCAGTAGTATCGGAGGACAGGGAAAGGTTCAGCCCCAGCATTTT. Translating gives CASSIGGQGKVQPQHF. The chain recombines TRBV19 with TRBJ1-5; 8 nucleotides line up with TRBD1. The CDR3 is made up of 16 amino acids. V shed 3 bases, J shed 6 bases, and the junction held 10 bases outside the gene matches. Germline V CDR1 and CDR2: LNHDA, SQIVND (reference sequence). Complete variable domain (other parts from reference TRBV19 and TRBJ1-5): DGGITQSPKYLFRKEGQNVTLSCEQNLNHDAMYWYRQDPGQGLRLIYYSQIVNDFQKGDIAEGYSVSREKKESFPLTVTSAQKNPTAFYLCASSIGGQGKVQPQHFGDGTRLSIL.

V usage is TRBV9 and J usage is TRBJ2-2; D is uncertain. Germline CDR1 SGDLS, CDR2 YYNGEE. Trimming cost V 8 bases and J 3 bases, with 8 bases left between them. The CDR3 has 12 residues. This CDR3 reads CASTPHTGELFF. CDR3 sequence (DNA): TGTGCCAGTACCCCTCACACCGGGGAGCTGTTTTTT.

The V and J genes are TRBV28 and TRBJ1-2, with 7 bases lining up with TRBD1. CDR3 size: 15 residues. V shed 3 bases, J shed 0 bases, and the junction held 4 bases outside the gene matches. Germline CDR1 MDHEN, CDR2 SYDVKM. The CDR3 coding sequence is TGTGCCAGCAGTTTGCCGGGACAGTCTAACTATGGCTACACCTTC. Its protein is CASSLPGQSNYGYTF.

The chain is built from TRBV7-2 and TRBJ2-2, with D perhaps matching TRBD1 or TRBD2 (6 bases each). The ends were cut back, 4 bases at V and 1 base at J, with 16 bases in the middle. Germline loops: CDR1 SGHTA, CDR2 FQGNSA. CDR3 length equals 17 residues. CDR3 nucleotide sequence: TGTGCCAGCAGCTCCTTGGGGGGCGGGGAGAACACCGGGGAGCTGTTTTTT. Protein product: CASSSLGGGENTGELFF.

V usage is TRBV5-1 and J usage is TRBJ2-5, with TRBD2 identical over 13 bases. V lost 3 bases to trimming and J lost 2 bases; unmatched junction nucleotides: 4. This CDR3 comprises 16 residues. Germline assignment: CDR1 SGHRS and CDR2 YFSETQ. The CDR3 nucleotides read TGCGCCAGCAGCTCGCCGGGACTAGCGGGACAAGAGACCCAGTACTTC. It translates to CASSSPGLAGQETQYF.

V usage is TRBV9 and J usage is TRBJ2-5, with a weak D call TRBD2 (5 bases). The J call may be mistaken, given a closer DNA end match to TRBJ2-7. Germline CDR1 SGDLS, CDR2 YYNGEE. The CDR3 extends over 14 amino acids. The CDR3, as DNA: TGTGCCAGCAGCGTAGGAGACTACACCTACGAGCAGTACTTC. This codes for CASSVGDYTYEQYF.

The chain joins TRBV19 to TRBJ2-7; 7 bases align to TRBD1. Germline CDR1 LNHDA, CDR2 SQIVND (reference sequence). The length of the CDR3 is 14 residues. The J segment lost 1 base and the V segment lost 3 bases, leaving 3 bases of the junction unmatched. Here the CDR3 reads CASSIRQGSYEQYF. The CDR3, as DNA: TGTGCCAGTAGTATTAGACAGGGATCCTACGAGCAGTACTTC.

This clone has only one observation. J is TRBJ1-1 and V is TRBV11-2; no firm D call. This CDR3 contains 15 residues. The V end was cut by 5 bases, the J end by 0 bases, with 13 bases between. Germline V gene data show CDR1 as SGHAT and CDR2 as FQNNGV. DNA of the CDR3: TGTGCCAGCAGCCAGATTGTGGGTCTGAACACTGAAGCTTTCTTT. Amino acids: CASSQIVGLNTEAFF.